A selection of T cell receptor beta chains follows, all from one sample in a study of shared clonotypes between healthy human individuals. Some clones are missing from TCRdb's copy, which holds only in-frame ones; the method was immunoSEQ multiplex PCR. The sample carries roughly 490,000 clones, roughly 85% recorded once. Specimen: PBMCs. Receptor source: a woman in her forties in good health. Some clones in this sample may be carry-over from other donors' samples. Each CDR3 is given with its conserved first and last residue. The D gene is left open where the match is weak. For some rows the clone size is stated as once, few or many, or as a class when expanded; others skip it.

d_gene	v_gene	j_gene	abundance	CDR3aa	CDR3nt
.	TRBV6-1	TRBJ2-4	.	CASKSQAKDIQYF	TGTGCCAGCAAGTCCCAGGCGAAGGACATTCAGTACTTC
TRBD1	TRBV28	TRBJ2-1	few	CASSLGAGGPHEQFF	TGTGCCAGCAGTTTGGGGGCAGGGGGTCCCCATGAGCAGTTCTTC
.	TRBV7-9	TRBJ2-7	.	CASSFGRGRELYEQYF	TGTGCCAGCAGCTTTGGAAGGGGCAGGGAGCTCTACGAGCAGTACTTC
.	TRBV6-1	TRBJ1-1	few	CASSGSQDTEAFF	TGTGCCAGCAGTGGGTCGCAGGACACTGAAGCTTTCTTT
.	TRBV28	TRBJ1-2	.	CASQGTYGYTF	TGTGCCAGCCAGGGGACCTATGGCTACACCTTC
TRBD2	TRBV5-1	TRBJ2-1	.	CASSPVESRGGEQFF	TGCGCCAGCAGCCCGGTGGAAAGCCGGGGGGGCGAGCAGTTCTTC
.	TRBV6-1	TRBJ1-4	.	CASSPAGHEKLFF	TGTGCCAGCAGTCCGGCAGGGCATGAAAAACTGTTTTTT
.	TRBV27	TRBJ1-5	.	CASSPTHSGQPQHF	TGTGCCAGCAGTCCGACCCATTCGGGACAGCCCCAGCATTTT
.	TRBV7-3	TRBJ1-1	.	CASSLQGIGAFF	TGTGCCAGCAGCTTACAGGGGATCGGAGCTTTCTTT
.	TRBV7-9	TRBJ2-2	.	CASSFSRGSGELFF	TGTGCCAGCAGCTTTTCGAGGGGTTCCGGGGAGCTGTTTTTT
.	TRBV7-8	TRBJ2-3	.	CASSFSPADTQYF	TGTGCCAGCAGCTTTTCCCCAGCAGATACGCAGTATTTT
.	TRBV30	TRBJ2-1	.	CAWSVGTTTYNEQFF	TGTGCCTGGAGTGTGGGGACGACAACCTACAATGAGCAGTTCTTC
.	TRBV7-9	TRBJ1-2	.	CASSSRGSRAGYGYTF	TGTGCCAGCAGCTCCCGAGGCTCCCGGGCAGGCTATGGCTACACCTTC
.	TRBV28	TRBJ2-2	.	CASNQVIPGELFF	TGTGCCAGCAACCAGGTGATTCCCGGGGAGCTGTTTTTT
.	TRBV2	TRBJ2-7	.	CASSDAGLLYEQYF	TGTGCCAGCAGTGACGCGGGCCTCCTTTACGAGCAGTACTTC
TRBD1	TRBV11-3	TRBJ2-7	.	CASSPGTVDYEQYF	TGTGCCAGCAGCCCCGGGACAGTAGACTACGAGCAGTACTTC
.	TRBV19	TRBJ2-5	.	CASSQPGETQYF	TGTGCCAGTAGTCAACCAGGGGAGACCCAGTACTTC
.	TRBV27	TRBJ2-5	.	CASSPNYQETQYF	TGTGCCAGCAGTCCCAACTACCAAGAGACCCAGTACTTC
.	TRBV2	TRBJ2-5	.	CASRRTEETQYF	TGTGCCAGCAGGAGGACGGAAGAGACCCAGTACTTC
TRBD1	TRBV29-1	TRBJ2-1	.	CSVTTGFNEQFF	TGCAGCGTCACGACAGGGTTTAATGAGCAGTTCTTC
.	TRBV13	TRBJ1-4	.	CASSDRTARHEKLFF	TGTGCCAGCAGCGACAGGACAGCCCGCCATGAAAAACTGTTTTTT
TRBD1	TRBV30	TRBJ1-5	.	CAWSETGNFKVQHF	TGTGCCTGGAGTGAGACAGGGAATTTCAAGGTCCAGCATTTT
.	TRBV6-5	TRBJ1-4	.	CASSYSLGMVREKLFF	TGTGCCAGCAGTTACTCATTAGGGATGGTGCGGGAAAAACTGTTTTTT
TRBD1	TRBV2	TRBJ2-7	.	CATKDRGALGEQYF	TGTGCCACCAAAGACAGGGGCGCTTTAGGCGAGCAGTACTTC
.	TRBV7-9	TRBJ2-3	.	CASSAPLASTDTQYF	TGTGCCAGCAGCGCCCCCCTAGCGAGCACAGATACGCAGTATTTT
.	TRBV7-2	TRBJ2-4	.	CASSLGNIQYF	TGTGCCAGCAGCTTAGGCAACATTCAGTACTTC
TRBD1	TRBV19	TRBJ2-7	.	CASSNPGQGASYEQYF	TGTGCCAGTAGTAACCCCGGACAGGGGGCATCCTACGAGCAGTACTTC
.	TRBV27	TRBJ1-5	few	CASSPTNSNQPQHF	TGTGCCAGTTCCCCGACCAATAGCAATCAGCCCCAGCATTTT
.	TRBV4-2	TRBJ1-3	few	CASSQRREGNTIYF	TGTGCCAGCAGCCAAAGGCGGGAAGGAAACACCATATATTTT
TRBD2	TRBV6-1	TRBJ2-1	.	CATWTSGSNEQFF	TGTGCCACCTGGACTAGCGGGAGCAATGAGCAGTTCTTC
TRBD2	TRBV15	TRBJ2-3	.	CATSRVGGIRADTQYF	TGTGCCACCAGCAGAGTGGGGGGGATTAGGGCAGATACGCAGTATTTT
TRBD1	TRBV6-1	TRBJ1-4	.	CATISLAGTGGKLFF	TGTGCCACCATTTCCTTGGCCGGGACAGGGGGAAAACTGTTTTTT
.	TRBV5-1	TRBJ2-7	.	CASSSPHGYRGSYEQYF	TGCGCCAGCAGCTCACCTCATGGGTATAGGGGGTCCTACGAGCAGTACTTC
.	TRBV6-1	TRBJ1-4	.	CASSEWAETGGEKLFF	TGTGCCAGCAGTGAATGGGCGGAGACAGGAGGGGAAAAACTGTTTTTT
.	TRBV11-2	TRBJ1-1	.	CASSFKAGEGTEAFF	TGTGCCAGCAGCTTCAAAGCGGGGGAGGGCACTGAAGCTTTCTTT
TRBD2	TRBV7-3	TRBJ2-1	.	CASSTVAGVGYNEQFF	TGTGCCAGCAGCACAGTAGCGGGAGTTGGGTACAATGAGCAGTTCTTC
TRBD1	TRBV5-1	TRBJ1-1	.	CASSWGTGGTEAFF	TGCGCCAGCAGCTGGGGGACAGGGGGCACTGAAGCTTTCTTT
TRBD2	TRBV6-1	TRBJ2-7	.	CASRTSGSYEQYF	TGTGCCAGCCGGACTAGCGGGTCCTACGAGCAGTACTTC
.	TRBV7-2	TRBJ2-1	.	CASSLQGSHNEQFF	TGTGCCAGCAGCTTACAGGGTTCCCACAATGAGCAGTTCTTC
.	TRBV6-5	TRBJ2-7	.	CASSEPYEQYF	TGTGCCAGCAGTGAACCCTACGAGCAGTACTTC
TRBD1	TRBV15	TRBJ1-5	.	CATSRGDSSNQPQHF	TGTGCCACCAGCAGAGGGGACAGCAGCAATCAGCCCCAGCATTTT
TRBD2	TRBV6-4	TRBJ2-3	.	CASSEREGIDTQYF	TGTGCCAGCAGTGAGCGGGAGGGGATAGATACGCAGTATTTT
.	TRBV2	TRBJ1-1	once	CASSVQGNTEAFF	TGTGCCAGCAGTGTACAGGGTAACACTGAAGCTTTCTTT
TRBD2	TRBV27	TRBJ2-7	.	CASSLVAGGSSYEQYF	TGTGCCAGCAGTTTAGTAGCGGGAGGGAGCTCCTACGAGCAGTACTTC
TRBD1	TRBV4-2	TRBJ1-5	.	CASSQEGANRGFAIQPQHF	TGTGCCAGCAGCCAAGAAGGAGCCAACAGGGGATTTGCGATTCAGCCCCAGCATTTT
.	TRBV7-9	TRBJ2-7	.	CASSPQYVQYF	TGTGCCAGCAGCCCTCAATACGTGCAGTACTTC
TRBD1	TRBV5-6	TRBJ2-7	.	CASSYGQGASYEQYF	TGTGCCAGCAGCTATGGCCAGGGGGCTTCCTACGAGCAGTACTTC
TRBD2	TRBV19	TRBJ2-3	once	CATTIAGAGEDTQYF	TGTGCCACTACCATAGCGGGCGCGGGGGAAGATACGCAGTATTTT
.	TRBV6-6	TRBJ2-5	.	CASSKDRQETQYF	TGTGCCAGCAGCAAAGACAGGCAAGAGACCCAGTACTTC
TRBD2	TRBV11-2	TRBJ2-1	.	CASSLEGLAPGSREQFF	TGTGCCAGCAGCTTAGAGGGACTAGCTCCGGGGTCTCGTGAGCAGTTCTTC
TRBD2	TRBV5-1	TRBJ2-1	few	CASSRAGLAGDLYNEQFF	TGCGCCAGCAGCCGAGCGGGACTAGCGGGAGATCTGTACAATGAGCAGTTCTTC
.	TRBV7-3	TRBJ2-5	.	CASSFGSTEAQYF	TGTGCCAGCAGCTTTGGGTCCACGGAGGCCCAGTACTTC
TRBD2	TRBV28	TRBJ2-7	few	CASSTSGSTFEQYF	TGTGCCAGCAGTACTAGCGGGAGTACGTTCGAGCAGTACTTC
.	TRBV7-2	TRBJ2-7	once	CASSPPWRDGPTYEQYF	TGTGCCAGCAGCCCCCCATGGCGGGATGGGCCGACCTACGAGCAGTACTTC
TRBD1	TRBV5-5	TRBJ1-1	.	CASSTTGYTEAFF	TGTGCCAGCAGCACGACAGGGTACACTGAAGCTTTCTTT
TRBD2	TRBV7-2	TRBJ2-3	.	CASSSRTSGESDTQYF	TGTGCCAGCAGCTCTCGGACTAGCGGGGAATCAGATACGCAGTATTTT
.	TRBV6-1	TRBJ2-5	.	CAQGRGRDQETQYF	TGTGCCCAGGGCAGGGGCAGGGACCAAGAGACCCAGTACTTC